These 2 T cell receptor beta chains share one sample of origin, sequenced in a study of graft-versus-host responses after intestinal transplantation. The protocol was immunoSEQ multiplex PCR, while the TCRdb copy is restricted to in-frame clones and leaves out a portion. Counted here are around 100,000 clones, more than 85% occurring once; the ten biggest clones make up around 0.86%. These TCRs' antigens remain unknown. This specimen was unstimulated CD4+ T cells sorted from spleen or lymph node cells, taken before transplant. The receptors stem from a human donor who was the organ donor for an intestinal transplant.

The chain links TRBV9 to TRBJ1-2; perhaps TRBD1 as D (6 bases). The ends were cut back, 2 bases at V and 7 bases at J, with 12 bases in the middle. This CDR3 comprises 13 residues. Per the germline V gene, CDR1 is SGDLS and CDR2 is YYNGEE. The CDR3 region has the DNA TGTGCCAGCAGCGTTTCAGGGGCTGGTGGCTACACCTTC. Translated, it gives CASSVSGAGGYTF. Full variable domain (missing parts from reference TRBV9 and TRBJ1-2): DSGVTQTPKHLITATGQRVTLRCSPRSGDLSVYWYQQSLDQGLQFLIQYYNGEERAKGNILERFSAQQFPDLHSELNLSSLELGDSALYFCASSVSGAGGYTFGSGTRLTVV.

The chain links TRBV5-1 to TRBJ1-6; 12 bases match TRBD1. J lost 8 bases, V lost 4 bases, and 7 bases had no gene match. Germline CDR1 SGHRS, CDR2 YFSETQ. The CDR3 consists of 16 residues. CDR3 region: CASSAGTGGIDSPLHF. The CDR3 nucleotides are TGCGCCAGCAGCGCCGGGACAGGGGGCATCGATTCACCCCTCCACTTT.